This T cell receptor beta chain was identified in a study of T cell repertoires in cytomegalovirus infection. Across the whole study: Public signatures in TCR beta pointed to CMV infection and matching HLA type.

This clonotype has just a few counts. What it binds is not known. The germline V gene has CDR1 SGHNT and CDR2 YENEEA. The V gene lost 0 bases and the J gene lost 7 bases, with 19 bases spanning the gap. This CDR3 comprises 17 residues. TCRdb re-called the reads with MiXCR, one entry per CDR3 protein. The sample has around 800,000 distinct CDR3 sequences, about 33% seen once. This clonotype was obtained from a human donor in good health (CMV status not recorded). Some clones in this sample may be carry-over from other donors' samples. V is TRBV11-3 and J is TRBJ2-1; perhaps TRBD1 as D (5 bases). The specimen comprised cultured CD8+ T cells from PBMCs, sampled from culture after CMV antigen stimulation. The CDR3 DNA reads TGTGCCAGCAGCTTAGAGGGGTTGACGGGCCCAGGGAATGAGCAGTTCTTC. As protein: CASSLEGLTGPGNEQFF.